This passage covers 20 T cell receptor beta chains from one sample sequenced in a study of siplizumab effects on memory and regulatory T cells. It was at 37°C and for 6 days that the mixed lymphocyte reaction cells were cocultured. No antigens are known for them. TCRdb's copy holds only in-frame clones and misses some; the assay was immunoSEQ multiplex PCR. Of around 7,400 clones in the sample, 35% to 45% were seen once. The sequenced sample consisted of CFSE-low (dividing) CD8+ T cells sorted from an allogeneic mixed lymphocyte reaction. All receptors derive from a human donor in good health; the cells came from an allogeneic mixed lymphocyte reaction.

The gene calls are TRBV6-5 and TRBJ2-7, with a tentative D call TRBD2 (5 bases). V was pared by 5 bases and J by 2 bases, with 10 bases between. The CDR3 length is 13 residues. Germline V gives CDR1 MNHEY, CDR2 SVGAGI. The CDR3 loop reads CASSASGPYEQYF. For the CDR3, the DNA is TGTGCCAGCAGTGCAAGCGGACCCTACGAGCAGTACTTC.

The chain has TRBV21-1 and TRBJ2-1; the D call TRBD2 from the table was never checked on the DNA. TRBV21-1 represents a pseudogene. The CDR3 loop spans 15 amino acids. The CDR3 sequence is CASSGSGGSYNEQFF. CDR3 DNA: TGTGCCAGCAGCGGTAGCGGAGGCTCCTACAATGAGCAGTTCTTC.

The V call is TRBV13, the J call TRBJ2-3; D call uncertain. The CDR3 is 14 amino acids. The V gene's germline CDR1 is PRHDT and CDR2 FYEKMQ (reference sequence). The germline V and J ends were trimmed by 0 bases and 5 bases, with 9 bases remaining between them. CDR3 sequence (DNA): TGTGCCAGCAGCTTAGGTCAGGTGGGAGATACGCAGTATTTT. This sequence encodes CASSLGQVGDTQYF.

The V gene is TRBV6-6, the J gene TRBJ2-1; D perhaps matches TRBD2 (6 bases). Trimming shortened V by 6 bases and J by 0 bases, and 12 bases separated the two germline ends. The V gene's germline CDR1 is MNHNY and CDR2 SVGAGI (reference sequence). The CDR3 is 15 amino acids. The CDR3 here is CASRISGPSYNEQFF. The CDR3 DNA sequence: TGTGCCAGCAGAATTAGCGGTCCCTCCTACAATGAGCAGTTCTTC.

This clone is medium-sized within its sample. CDR3 DNA: TGTGCCAGCAGTCTTCAGGGGGCCTACGAGCAGTACTTC. Residues: CASSLQGAYEQYF. The chain recombines TRBV27 with TRBJ2-7; 7 bases map to TRBD1. Per the germline V gene, CDR1 is MNHEY and CDR2 is SMNVEV (reference sequence). J lost 2 bases, V lost 5 bases, and 3 bases had no gene match. The CDR3 extends over 13 amino acids.

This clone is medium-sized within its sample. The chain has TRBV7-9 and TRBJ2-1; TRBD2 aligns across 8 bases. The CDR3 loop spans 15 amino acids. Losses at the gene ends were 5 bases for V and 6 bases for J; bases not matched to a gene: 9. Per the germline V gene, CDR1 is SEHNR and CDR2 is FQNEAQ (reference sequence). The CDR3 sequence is CASSDGREESNEQFF. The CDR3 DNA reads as TGTGCCAGCAGCGACGGGCGGGAGGAGTCCAATGAGCAGTTCTTC. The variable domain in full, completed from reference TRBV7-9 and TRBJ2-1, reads DTGVSQNPRHKITKRGQNVTFRCDPISEHNRLYWYRQTLGQGPEFLTYFQNEAQLEKSRLLSDRFSAERPKGSFSTLEIQRTEQGDSAMYLCASSDGREESNEQFFGPGTRLTVL.

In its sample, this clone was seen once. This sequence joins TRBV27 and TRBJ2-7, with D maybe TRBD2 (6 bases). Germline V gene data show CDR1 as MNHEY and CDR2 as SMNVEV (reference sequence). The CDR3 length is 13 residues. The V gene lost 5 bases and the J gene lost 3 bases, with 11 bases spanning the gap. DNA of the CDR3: TGTGCCAGCAGTGGGGGGTGGGGCTACGAGCAGTACTTC. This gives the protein CASSGGWGYEQYF.

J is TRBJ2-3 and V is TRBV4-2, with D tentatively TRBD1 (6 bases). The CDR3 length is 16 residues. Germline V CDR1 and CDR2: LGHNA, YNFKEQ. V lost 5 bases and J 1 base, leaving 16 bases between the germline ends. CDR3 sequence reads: CASSLEQGWGTDTQYF. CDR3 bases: TGTGCCAGCAGCTTGGAACAGGGCTGGGGCACAGATACGCAGTATTTT.

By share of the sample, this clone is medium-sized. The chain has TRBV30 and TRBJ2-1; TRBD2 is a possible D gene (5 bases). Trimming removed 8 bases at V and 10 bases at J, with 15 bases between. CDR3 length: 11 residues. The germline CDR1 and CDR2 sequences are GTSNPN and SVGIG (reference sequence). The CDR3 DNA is TGTGCCCGCCGGACTCCCTTGGAGCAGTTCTTC. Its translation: CARRTPLEQFF.

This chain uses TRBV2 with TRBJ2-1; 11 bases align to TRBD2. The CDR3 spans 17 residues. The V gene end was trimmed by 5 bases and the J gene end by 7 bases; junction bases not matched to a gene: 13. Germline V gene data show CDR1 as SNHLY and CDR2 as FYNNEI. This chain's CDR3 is CASSTYLLAGEGNEQFF. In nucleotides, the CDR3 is TGTGCCAGCAGTACCTATCTACTAGCGGGAGAAGGTAATGAGCAGTTCTTC.

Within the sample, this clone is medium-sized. CDR3 bases: TGCGCCAGCAGCTTGGTTCGGGGTTCCGTCGAGCAGTACTTC. This encodes CASSLVRGSVEQYF. The chain carries TRBV5-1 and TRBJ2-7; D may be TRBD2 (5 bases). With 0 bases removed from V and 6 bases from J, the gap between germline ends came to 13 bases. Germline V gives CDR1 SGHRS, CDR2 YFSETQ. The CDR3 totals 14 residues.

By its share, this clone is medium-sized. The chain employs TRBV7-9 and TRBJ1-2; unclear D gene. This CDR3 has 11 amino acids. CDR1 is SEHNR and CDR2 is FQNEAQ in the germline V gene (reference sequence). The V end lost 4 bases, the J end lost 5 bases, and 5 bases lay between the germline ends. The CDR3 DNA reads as TGTGCCAGCAGCTCGTCTTATGGCTACACCTTC. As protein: CASSSSYGYTF.

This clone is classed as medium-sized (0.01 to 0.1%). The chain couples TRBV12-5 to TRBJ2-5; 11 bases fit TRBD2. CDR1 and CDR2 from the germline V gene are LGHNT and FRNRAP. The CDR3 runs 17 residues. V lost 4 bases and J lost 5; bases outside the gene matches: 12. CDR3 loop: CASGSHSGRAVWETQYF. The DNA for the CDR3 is TGTGCTAGTGGTTCGCATAGCGGGAGGGCTGTTTGGGAGACCCAGTACTTC.

CDR3 nucleotides: TGTGCCAGCAGCGGGCTTACAGGCTTCTATGGCTACACCTTC. This encodes CASSGLTGFYGYTF. The genes are TRBV9 and TRBJ1-2, with a tentative D call TRBD1 (5 bases). Germline V gene sequence: CDR1 SGDLS, CDR2 YYNGEE. The CDR3 spans 14 residues. V lost 3 bases and J lost 4, with 13 bases in between.

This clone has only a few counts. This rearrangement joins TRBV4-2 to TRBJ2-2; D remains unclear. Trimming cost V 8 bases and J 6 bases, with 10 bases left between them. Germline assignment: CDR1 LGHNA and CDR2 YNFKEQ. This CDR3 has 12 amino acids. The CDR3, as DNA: TGTGCCAGCCGCCTGGGATCCGGGGAGCTGTTTTTT. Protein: CASRLGSGELFF.

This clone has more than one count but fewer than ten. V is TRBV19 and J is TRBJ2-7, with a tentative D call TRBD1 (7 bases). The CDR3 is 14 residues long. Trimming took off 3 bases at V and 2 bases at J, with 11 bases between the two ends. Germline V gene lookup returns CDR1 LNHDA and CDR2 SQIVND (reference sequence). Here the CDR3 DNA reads TGTGCCAGTAGTATGGGCAGGGGGGCCTACGAGCAGTACTTC. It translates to CASSMGRGAYEQYF. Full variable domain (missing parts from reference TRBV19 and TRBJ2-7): DGGITQSPKYLFRKEGQNVTLSCEQNLNHDAMYWYRQDPGQGLRLIYYSQIVNDFQKGDIAEGYSVSREKKESFPLTVTSAQKNPTAFYLCASSMGRGAYEQYFGPGTRLTVT.

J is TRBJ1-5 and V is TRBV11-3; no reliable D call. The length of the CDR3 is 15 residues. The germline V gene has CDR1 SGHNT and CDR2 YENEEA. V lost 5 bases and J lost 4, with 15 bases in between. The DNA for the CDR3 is TGTGCCAGCAGCCGCACAATGTCGGGGAATCAGCCCCAGCATTTT. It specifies CASSRTMSGNQPQHF.

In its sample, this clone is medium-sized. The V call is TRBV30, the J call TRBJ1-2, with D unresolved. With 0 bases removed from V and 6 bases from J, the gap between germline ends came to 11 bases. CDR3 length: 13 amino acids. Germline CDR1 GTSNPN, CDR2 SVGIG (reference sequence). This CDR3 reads CAWSVSFTDGYTF. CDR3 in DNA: TGTGCCTGGAGTGTAAGTTTTACAGATGGCTACACCTTC.

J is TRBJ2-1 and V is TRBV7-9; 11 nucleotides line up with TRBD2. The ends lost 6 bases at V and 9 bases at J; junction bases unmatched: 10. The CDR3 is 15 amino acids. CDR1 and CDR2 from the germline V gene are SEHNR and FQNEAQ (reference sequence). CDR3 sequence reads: CASRNSGRAYGEQFF. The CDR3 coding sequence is TGTGCCAGCAGGAATAGCGGGAGGGCCTACGGTGAGCAGTTCTTC.

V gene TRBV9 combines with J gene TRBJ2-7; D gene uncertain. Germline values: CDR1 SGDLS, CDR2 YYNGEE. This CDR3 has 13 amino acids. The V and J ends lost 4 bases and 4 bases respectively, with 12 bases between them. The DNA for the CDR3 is TGTGCCAGCAGCCCCCAGACTGATTACGAGCAGTACTTC. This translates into CASSPQTDYEQYF.